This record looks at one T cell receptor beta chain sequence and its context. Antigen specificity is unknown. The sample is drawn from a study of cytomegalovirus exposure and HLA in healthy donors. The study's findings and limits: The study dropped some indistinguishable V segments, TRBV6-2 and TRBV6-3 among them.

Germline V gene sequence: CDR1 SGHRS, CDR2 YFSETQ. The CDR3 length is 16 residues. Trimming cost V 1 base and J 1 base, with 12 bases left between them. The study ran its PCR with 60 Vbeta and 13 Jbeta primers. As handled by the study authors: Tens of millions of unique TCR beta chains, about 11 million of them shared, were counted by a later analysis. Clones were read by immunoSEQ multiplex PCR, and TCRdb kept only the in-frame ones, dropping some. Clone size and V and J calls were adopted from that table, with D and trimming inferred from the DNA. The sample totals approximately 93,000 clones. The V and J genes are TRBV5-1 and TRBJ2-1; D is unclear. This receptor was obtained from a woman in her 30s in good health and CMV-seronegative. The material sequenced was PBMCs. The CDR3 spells CASSLTLDPSYNEQFF. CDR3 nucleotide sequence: TGCGCCAGCAGCTTGACGTTAGATCCTTCCTACAATGAGCAGTTCTTC.